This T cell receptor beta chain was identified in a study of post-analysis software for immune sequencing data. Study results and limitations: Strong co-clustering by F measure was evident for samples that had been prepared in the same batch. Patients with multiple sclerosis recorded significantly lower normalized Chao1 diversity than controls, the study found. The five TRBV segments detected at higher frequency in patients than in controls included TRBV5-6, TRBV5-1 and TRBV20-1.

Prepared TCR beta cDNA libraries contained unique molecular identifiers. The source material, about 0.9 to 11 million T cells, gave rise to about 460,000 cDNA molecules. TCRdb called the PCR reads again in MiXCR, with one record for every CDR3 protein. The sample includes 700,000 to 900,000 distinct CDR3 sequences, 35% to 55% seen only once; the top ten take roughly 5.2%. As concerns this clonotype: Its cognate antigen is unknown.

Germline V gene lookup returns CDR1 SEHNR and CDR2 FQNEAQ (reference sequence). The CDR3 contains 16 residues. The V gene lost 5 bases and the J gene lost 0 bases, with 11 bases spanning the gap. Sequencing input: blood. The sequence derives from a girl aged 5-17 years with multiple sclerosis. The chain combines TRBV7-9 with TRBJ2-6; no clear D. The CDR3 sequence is CASSPFPSSGANVLTF. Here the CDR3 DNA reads TGTGCCAGCAGCCCCTTCCCAAGCTCTGGGGCCAACGTCCTGACTTTC.